Listed here are 4 T cell receptor beta chains from one sample, sequenced in a study of CD8+CD57+ T cells in acquired aplastic anemia. Using genomic DNA as the template, TCR beta VDJ and CDR3 profiling was carried out. In TCRdb, the reads were re-called with MiXCR into one record per CDR3 protein. The data hold fewer than 250,000 distinct CDR3 sequences, with roughly half observed a single time. An expansion of CD8+CD57+ cells by flow cytometry had been shown in patients chosen for sequencing. Input material: sorted CD4+, CD8+, or CD8+CD57+ T cells (not recorded which) from PBMCs. The receptors derive from a human donor with aplastic anemia.

This clonotype was seen at least ten times. The chain couples TRBV12-3 or TRBV12-4 to TRBJ1-6; no clear D gene. The CDR3 is 16 amino acids. V shed 5 bases and J shed 7 bases, with 18 bases lying between them. CDR3 in amino acids: CASSALMDGWNSPLHF. Written as DNA, the CDR3 is TGTGCCAGCAGTGCCCTAATGGACGGATGGAATTCACCCCTCCACTTT.

The CDR3 sequence: CASSQDTLPAGDQETQYF. CDR3 bases: TGTGCCAGCAGCCAAGATACCTTGCCGGCGGGGGACCAAGAGACCCAGTACTTC. The chain recombines TRBV3-1 with TRBJ2-5, with TRBD2 matching 7 bases. Germline V gives CDR1 LGHDT, CDR2 YNNKEL (reference sequence). The CDR3 extends over 18 amino acids. The J segment lost 0 bases and the V segment lost 0 bases, leaving 10 bases of the junction unmatched.

V and J are TRBV27 and TRBJ1-2, with 9 nucleotides matching TRBD1. Germline V lookup: CDR1 MNHEY, CDR2 SMNVEV (reference sequence). J lost 2 bases, V lost 3 bases, and 16 bases had no gene match. The length of the CDR3 is 19 residues. Written as DNA, the CDR3 is TGTGCCAGCAGTTTTCGGCCGGGACAGGGAAGGAGGGAGAACTATGGCTACACCTTC. Protein: CASSFRPGQGRRENYGYTF.

The chain links TRBV19 to TRBJ2-2; no reliable D call. Between the trimmed V and J ends, which lost 3 bases and 4 bases, there was a span of 9 bases. Germline CDR1 LNHDA, CDR2 SQIVND (reference sequence). This CDR3 has 14 amino acids. The CDR3 DNA follows: TGTGCCAGTAGTATTACAGTAAGCACCGGGGAGCTGTTTTTT. Its translation is CASSITVSTGELFF. The full variable domain, its missing parts supplied by reference TRBV19 and TRBJ2-2, is DGGITQSPKYLFRKEGQNVTLSCEQNLNHDAMYWYRQDPGQGLRLIYYSQIVNDFQKGDIAEGYSVSREKKESFPLTVTSAQKNPTAFYLCASSITVSTGELFFGEGSRLTVL.